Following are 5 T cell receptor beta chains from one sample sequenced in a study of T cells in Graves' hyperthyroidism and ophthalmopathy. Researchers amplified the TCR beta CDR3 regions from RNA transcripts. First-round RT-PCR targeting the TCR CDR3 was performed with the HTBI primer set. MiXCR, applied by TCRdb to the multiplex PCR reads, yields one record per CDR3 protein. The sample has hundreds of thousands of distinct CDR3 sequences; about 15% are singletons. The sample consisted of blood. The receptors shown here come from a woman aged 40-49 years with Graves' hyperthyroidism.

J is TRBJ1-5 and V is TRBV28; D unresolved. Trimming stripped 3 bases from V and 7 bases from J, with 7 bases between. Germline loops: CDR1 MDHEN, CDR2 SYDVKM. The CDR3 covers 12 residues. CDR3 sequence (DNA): TGTGCCAGCAGTTTTGGGGAACAGCCCCAGCATTTT. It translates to CASSFGEQPQHF.

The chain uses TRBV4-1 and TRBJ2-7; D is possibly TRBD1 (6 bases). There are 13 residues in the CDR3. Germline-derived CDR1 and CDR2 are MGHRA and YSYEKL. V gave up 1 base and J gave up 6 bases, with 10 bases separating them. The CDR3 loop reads CASSQGQASEQYF. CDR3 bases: TGCGCCAGCAGCCAAGGACAGGCTAGCGAGCAGTACTTC.

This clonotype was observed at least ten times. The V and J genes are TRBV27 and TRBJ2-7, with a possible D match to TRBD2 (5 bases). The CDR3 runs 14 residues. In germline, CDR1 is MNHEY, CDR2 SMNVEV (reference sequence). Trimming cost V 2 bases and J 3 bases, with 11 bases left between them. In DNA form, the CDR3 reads TGTGCCAGCAGTTTAACCGGGGTAGGCTACGAGCAGTACTTC. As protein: CASSLTGVGYEQYF.

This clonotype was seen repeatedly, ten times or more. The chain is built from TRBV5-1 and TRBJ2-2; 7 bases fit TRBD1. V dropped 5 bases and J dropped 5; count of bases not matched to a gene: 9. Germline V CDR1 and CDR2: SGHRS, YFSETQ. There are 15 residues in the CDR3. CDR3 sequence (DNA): TGCGCCAGCAGAGGTACAGGGGTCGGAACCGGGGAGCTGTTTTTT. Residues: CASRGTGVGTGELFF. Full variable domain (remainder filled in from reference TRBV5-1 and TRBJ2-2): KAGVTQTPRYLIKTRGQQVTLSCSPISGHRSVSWYQQTPGQGLQFLFEYFSETQRNKGNFPGRFSGRQFSNSRSEMNVSTLELGDSALYLCASRGTGVGTGELFFGEGSRLTVL.

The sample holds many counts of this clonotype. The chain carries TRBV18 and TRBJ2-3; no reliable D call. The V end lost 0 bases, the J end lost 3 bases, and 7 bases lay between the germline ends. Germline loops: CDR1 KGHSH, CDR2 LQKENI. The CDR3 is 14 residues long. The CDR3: CASSPPSETDTQYF. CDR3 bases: TGTGCCAGCTCACCACCGAGCGAAACAGATACGCAGTATTTT.